This TCR beta chain was captured in a study of CD8 T cells in ankylosing spondylitis. TCR beta libraries were made by quantitative 5'-RACE with molecular barcodes. TCRdb processed the 5' RACE reads anew with MiXCR; each CDR3 protein has one entry. Of about 220,000 distinct CDR3 sequences listed, more than 5.5% are singletons. This clonotype was recorded a few times. Antigen unknown. V was clipped by 2 bases and J by 0 bases, with 14 bases between them. CDR1 is MNHEY, CDR2 SMNVEV, per germline (reference sequence). The CDR3 totals 16 residues. Findings of the study overall: In ankylosing spondylitis blood, a motif of eight highly homologous TCR beta variants appeared characteristic. Within matched ankylosing spondylitis synovial fluid, disease-linked clones were reportedly significantly enriched. The authors found the disease-linked clones to be CD8+ and relatively rare in peripheral blood.

V gene TRBV27 combines with J gene TRBJ2-7; D is unresolved. The sequence derives from a male donor with ankylosing spondylitis. The sample consisted of blood, either unsorted or a sorted T cell fraction (not recorded which). CDR3 nucleotide sequence: TGTGCCAGCAGTTTAAGAAGGGCAGTCTTCTCCTACGAGCAGTACTTC. Protein sequence: CASSLRRAVFSYEQYF.